The entry below gives a single T cell receptor (beta chain) sequence along with its context. The antigen remains undetermined. These donors counted as nominally healthy when sampled, but unrecorded immune exposures were likely. With 60 Vbeta and 13 Jbeta primers, the PCR was carried out. This table comes from immunoSEQ multiplex PCR, and its TCRdb copy is limited to in-frame clones, with some not included. The top ten hold roughly 4% of the sample, which has some 140,000 clones, about 74% seen once. This CDR3 spans 14 amino acids. The data stem from a study of cytomegalovirus exposure and HLA in healthy donors. Turning to the study itself: Among the 300 to 450 genotyped donors, 81% were placed in the Caucasian-associated ancestry cluster.

The study's findings and limits: Investigators reported 164 TCR beta chains as tied to cytomegalovirus. Among donors in an Asian-associated ancestry cluster, a later analysis reportedly found fewer N-insertions than the roughly 700-donor mean.

Sequencing was done on a sample of PBMCs. The chain employs TRBV21-1 and TRBJ1-5. TRBV21-1 is a documented pseudogene. The receptor comes from a man between 18 and 29 years old in good health and CMV-seropositive. In DNA form, the CDR3 reads TGTGCCAGGGTCCGGACTTATAGCAATCAGCCCCAGCATTTT. Amino acids: CARVRTYSNQPQHF.